Included here is one T cell receptor beta chain sequence, with context. Its antigen is unidentified. TCRdb's copy holds only in-frame clones and misses some; the assay was immunoSEQ multiplex PCR. Here the sample spans 15,000 to 20,000 clones, 60% to 85% being singletons. Before any sequencing was done, the ViraFEST assay used viral peptide pools to expand antigen-specific CD4+ T cells. The culture ran for 10 days, and then CD4+ T cells were isolated. Each participant was administered two doses of either the BNT162b2 or the mRNA-1273 vaccine. The data were obtained in a study of vaccination effects on CD4 cells after COVID-19. The germline V gene has CDR1 LGHDT and CDR2 YNNKEL (reference sequence). This CDR3 is built from 16 residues. Trimming cost V 4 bases and J 0 bases, with 12 bases left between them.

The J gene is TRBJ1-4, the V gene TRBV3-1 (or the pseudogene TRBV3-2); D is uncertain. The specimen was CD4+ T cells from PBMCs cultured with HCoV-NL63 spike peptides, collected after COVID-19 vaccination. This clonotype originated in a human donor who received a COVID-19 vaccine. The DNA for the CDR3 is TGTGCCAGCAGCCCGCCTTTCGTGGCAACTAATGAAAAACTGTTTTTT. Translating gives CASSPPFVATNEKLFF.